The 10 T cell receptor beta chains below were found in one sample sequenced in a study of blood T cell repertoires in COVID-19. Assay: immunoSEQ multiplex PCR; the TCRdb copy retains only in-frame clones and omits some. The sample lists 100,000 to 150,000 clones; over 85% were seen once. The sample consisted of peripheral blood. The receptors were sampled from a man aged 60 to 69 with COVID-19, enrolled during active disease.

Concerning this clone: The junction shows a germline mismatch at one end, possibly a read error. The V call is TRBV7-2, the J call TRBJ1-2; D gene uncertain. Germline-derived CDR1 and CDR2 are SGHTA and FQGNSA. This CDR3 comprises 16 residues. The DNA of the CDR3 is TGTGCCAGCAGCACACGCTCCGAGACACTTAACGATGGCTACACCTTC. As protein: CASSTRSETLNDGYTF.

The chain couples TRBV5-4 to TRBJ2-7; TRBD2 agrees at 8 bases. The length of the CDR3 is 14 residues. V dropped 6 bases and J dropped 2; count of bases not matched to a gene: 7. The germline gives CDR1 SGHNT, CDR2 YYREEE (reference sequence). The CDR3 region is CASMSAGGPYEQYF. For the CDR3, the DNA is TGTGCCAGCATGTCGGCGGGAGGACCCTACGAGCAGTACTTC.

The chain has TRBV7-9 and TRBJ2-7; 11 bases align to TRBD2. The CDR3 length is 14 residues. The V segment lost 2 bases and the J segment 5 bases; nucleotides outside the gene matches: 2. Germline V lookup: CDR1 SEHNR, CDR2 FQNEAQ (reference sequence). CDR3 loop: CASSLTSGSDEQYF. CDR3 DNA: TGTGCCAGCAGCTTAACTAGCGGGAGTGACGAGCAGTACTTC.

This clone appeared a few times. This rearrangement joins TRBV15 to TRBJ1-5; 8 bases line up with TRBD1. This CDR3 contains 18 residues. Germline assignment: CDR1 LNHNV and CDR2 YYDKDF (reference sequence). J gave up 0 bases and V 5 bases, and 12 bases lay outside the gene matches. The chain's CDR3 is CATSGGQGLLHSNQPQHF. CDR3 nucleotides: TGTGCCACCAGCGGAGGACAGGGCCTACTTCATAGCAATCAGCCCCAGCATTTT.

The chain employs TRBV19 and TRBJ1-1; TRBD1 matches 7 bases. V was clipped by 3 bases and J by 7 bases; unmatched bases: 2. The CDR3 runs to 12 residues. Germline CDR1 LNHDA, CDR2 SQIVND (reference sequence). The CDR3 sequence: CASSIQGGEAFF. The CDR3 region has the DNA TGTGCCAGTAGTATCCAGGGGGGTGAAGCTTTCTTT. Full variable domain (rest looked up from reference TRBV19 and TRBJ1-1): DGGITQSPKYLFRKEGQNVTLSCEQNLNHDAMYWYRQDPGQGLRLIYYSQIVNDFQKGDIAEGYSVSREKKESFPLTVTSAQKNPTAFYLCASSIQGGEAFFGQGTRLTVV.

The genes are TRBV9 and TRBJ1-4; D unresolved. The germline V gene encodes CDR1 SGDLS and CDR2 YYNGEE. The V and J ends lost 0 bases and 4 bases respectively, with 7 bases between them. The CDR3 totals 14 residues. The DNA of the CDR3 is TGTGCCAGCAGCGTAGGCGCGGGTAATGAAAAACTGTTTTTT. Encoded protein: CASSVGAGNEKLFF.

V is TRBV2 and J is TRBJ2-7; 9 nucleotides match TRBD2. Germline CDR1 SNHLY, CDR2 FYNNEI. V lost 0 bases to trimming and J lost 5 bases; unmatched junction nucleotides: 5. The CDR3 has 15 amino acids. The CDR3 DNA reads TGTGCCAGCAGTGAAGCCTTAGCGGGAGTCAACGAGCAGTACTTC. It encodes CASSEALAGVNEQYF.

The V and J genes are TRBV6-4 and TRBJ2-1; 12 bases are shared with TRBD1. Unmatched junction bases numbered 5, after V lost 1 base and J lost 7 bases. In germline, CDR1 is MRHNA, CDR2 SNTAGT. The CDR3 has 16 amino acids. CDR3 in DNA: TGTGCCAGCAGTGACTTGGGACAGGGGGCTCGGAATGAGCAGTTCTTC. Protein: CASSDLGQGARNEQFF.

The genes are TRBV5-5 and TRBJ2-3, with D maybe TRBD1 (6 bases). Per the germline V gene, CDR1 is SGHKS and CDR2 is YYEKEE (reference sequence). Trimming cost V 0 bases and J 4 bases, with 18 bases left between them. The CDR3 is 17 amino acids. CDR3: CASSLEGYTGRPDTQYF. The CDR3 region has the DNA TGTGCCAGCAGCTTGGAGGGTTACACAGGGCGACCAGATACGCAGTATTTT.

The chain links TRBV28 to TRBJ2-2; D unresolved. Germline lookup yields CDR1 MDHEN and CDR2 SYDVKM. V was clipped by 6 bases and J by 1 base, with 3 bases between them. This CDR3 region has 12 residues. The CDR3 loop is CASRLNTGELFF. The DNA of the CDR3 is TGTGCCAGCAGACTGAACACCGGGGAGCTGTTTTTT.